The clone carrying this TCR beta chain occurred once. TCRdb keeps only in-frame clones here, not all; method: immunoSEQ multiplex PCR. The sample lists more than 65,000 clones, 94% occurring once. The data belong to a study of OX40 agonist ivuxolimab in advanced cancers. The CDR3 has 14 residues. V shed 5 bases and J 4 bases; nucleotides not matched to a gene: 2. The germline CDR1 and CDR2 sequences are SGHAT and FQNNGV. The specimen was CD4+ or CD8+ T cells sorted from blood, collected in a trial of the OX40 agonist ivuxolimab. The chain links TRBV11-2 to TRBJ2-1; 10 nucleotides align to TRBD2. This receptor was obtained from an adult with an advanced solid tumor such as melanoma, head and neck, liver or kidney cancer. CDR3 sequence: CASSGAGGYNEQFF. The CDR3 DNA follows: TGTGCCAGCAGCGGAGCGGGGGGGTACAATGAGCAGTTCTTC.